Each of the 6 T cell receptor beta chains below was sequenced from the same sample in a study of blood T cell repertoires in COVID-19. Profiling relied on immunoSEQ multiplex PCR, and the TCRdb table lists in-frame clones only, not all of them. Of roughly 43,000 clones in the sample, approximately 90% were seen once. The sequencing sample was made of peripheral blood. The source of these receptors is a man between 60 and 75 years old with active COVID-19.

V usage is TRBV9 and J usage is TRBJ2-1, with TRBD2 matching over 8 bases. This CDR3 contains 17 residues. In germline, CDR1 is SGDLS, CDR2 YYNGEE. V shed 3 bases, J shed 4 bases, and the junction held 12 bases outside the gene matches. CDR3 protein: CASSASATGGVYNEQFF. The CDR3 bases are TGTGCCAGCAGCGCCTCGGCGACGGGAGGGGTGTACAATGAGCAGTTCTTC.

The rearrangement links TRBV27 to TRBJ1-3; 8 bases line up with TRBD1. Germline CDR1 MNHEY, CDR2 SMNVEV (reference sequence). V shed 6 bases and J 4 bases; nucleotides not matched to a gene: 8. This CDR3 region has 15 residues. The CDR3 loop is CASRPGQGLGNTIYF. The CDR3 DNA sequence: TGTGCCAGCAGACCAGGACAGGGTCTGGGAAACACCATATATTTT.

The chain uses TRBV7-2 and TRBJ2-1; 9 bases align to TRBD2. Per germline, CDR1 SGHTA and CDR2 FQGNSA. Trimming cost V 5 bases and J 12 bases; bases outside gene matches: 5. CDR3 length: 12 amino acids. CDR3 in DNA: TGTGCCAGCAGCCTCCAGCGGGGGGCGCAGTTCTTC. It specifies CASSLQRGAQFF.

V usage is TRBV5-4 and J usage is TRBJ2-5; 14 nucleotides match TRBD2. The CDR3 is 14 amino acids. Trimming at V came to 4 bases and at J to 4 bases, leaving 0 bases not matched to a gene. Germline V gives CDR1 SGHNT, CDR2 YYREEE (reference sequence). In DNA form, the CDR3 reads TGTGCCAGCAGCGGGACTAGCGGGAGAGAGACCCAGTACTTC. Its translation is CASSGTSGRETQYF.

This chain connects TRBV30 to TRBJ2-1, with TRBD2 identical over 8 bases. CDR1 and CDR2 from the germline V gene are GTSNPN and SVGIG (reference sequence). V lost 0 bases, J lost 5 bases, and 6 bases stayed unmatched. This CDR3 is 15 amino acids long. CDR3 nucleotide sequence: TGTGCCTGGAGTGTACGGCTAGCGGGTGACAATGAGCAGTTCTTC. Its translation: CAWSVRLAGDNEQFF.

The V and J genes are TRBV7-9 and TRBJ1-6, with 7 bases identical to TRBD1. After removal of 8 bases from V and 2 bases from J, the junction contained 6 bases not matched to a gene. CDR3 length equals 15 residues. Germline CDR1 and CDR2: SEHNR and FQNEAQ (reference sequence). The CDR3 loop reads CASVSQGAYNSPLHF. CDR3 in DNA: TGTGCCAGCGTCTCCCAGGGGGCCTATAATTCACCCCTCCACTTT.